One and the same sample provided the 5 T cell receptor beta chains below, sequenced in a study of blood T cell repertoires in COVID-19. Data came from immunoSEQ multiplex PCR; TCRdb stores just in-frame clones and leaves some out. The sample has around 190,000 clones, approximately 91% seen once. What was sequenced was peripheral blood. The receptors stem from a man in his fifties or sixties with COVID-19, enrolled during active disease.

Written as DNA, the CDR3 is TGCGCCAGCAGCTCGGGACAGGGGGAAGGGACCCAGTACTTC. Encoded protein: CASSSGQGEGTQYF. The chain joins TRBV5-1 to TRBJ2-5; 11 nucleotides align to TRBD1. The germline V gene encodes CDR1 SGHRS and CDR2 YFSETQ. J gave up 7 bases and V 3 bases, and 5 bases lay outside the gene matches. The CDR3 is 14 amino acids.

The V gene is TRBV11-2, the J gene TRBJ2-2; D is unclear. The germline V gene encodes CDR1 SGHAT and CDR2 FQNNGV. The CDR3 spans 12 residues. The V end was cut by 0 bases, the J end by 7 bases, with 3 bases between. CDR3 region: CASSLDGGELFF. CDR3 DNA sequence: TGTGCCAGCAGCTTAGACGGCGGGGAGCTGTTTTTT.

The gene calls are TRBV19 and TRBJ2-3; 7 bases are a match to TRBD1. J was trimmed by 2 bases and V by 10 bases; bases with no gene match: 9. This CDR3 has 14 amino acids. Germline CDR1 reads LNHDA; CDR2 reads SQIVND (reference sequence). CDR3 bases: TGTGCCACTAACCGGGGACAGCACACAGATACGCAGTATTTT. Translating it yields CATNRGQHTDTQYF.

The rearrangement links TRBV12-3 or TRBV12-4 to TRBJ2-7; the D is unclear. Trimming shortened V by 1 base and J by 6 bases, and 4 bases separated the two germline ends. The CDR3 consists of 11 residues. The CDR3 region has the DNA TGTGCCAGCAGTTTAGGCGGCGAGCAGTACTTC. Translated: CASSLGGEQYF.

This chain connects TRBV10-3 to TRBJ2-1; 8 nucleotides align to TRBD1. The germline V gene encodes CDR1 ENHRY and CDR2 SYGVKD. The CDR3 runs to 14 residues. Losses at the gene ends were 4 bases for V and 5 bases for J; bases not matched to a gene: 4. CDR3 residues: CAISAMDRDNEQFF. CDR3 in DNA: TGTGCCATCAGTGCTATGGACAGGGACAATGAGCAGTTCTTC.